Listed below are T cell receptor beta chains from one sample, sequenced in a study of CD8+ T cells in alopecia areata. The table came from immunoSEQ multiplex PCR; TCRdb's copy has only in-frame clones and leaves some out. Among 100,000 to 150,000 clones, 49% were seen once, and the ten largest hold roughly 20%. The sequencing here drew on CD8+ T cells sorted from blood, taken at week 0. The receptors were gathered from a human donor with alopecia areata. Each CDR3 is given with its conserved first and last residue. Each record gives: V gene, D gene, J gene, clone size, CDR3 protein, CDR3 DNA. A D gene is named only where the DNA matches it firmly. Some rows have no size entry. The others give once, few or many, or a class for an expanded clone.

V gene: TRBV30
D gene: TRBD1
J gene: TRBJ1-4
clone size: -
CDR3 protein: CAWSVGTGREKLFF
CDR3 DNA: TGTGCCTGGAGTGTAGGGACAGGGAGGGAAAAACTGTTTTTT

V gene: TRBV9
D gene: -
J gene: TRBJ1-2
clone size: -
CDR3 protein: CASSVAIQTDGYTF
CDR3 DNA: TGTGCCAGCAGCGTAGCGATACAGACGGATGGCTACACCTTC

V gene: TRBV30
D gene: -
J gene: TRBJ2-7
clone size: -
CDR3 protein: CAWSPAGELRPYEQYF
CDR3 DNA: TGTGCCTGGAGTCCTGCAGGGGAGCTCAGGCCATACGAGCAGTACTTC

V gene: TRBV27
D gene: TRBD1
J gene: TRBJ1-2
clone size: -
CDR3 protein: CASSWTGGAGYGYTF
CDR3 DNA: TGTGCCAGCAGTTGGACAGGGGGCGCGGGCTATGGCTACACCTTC

V gene: TRBV4-3
D gene: TRBD2
J gene: TRBJ2-3
clone size: few
CDR3 protein: CASSQLLATSTDTQYF
CDR3 DNA: TGCGCCAGCAGCCAGTTACTAGCGACTAGCACAGATACGCAGTATTTT

V gene: TRBV5-1
D gene: -
J gene: TRBJ2-3
clone size: -
CDR3 protein: CASSSDRANTQYF
CDR3 DNA: TGCGCCAGCAGCTCAGACAGAGCAAATACGCAGTATTTT

V gene: TRBV7-9
D gene: -
J gene: TRBJ2-1
clone size: -
CDR3 protein: CASSDLAPHLQFF
CDR3 DNA: TGTGCCAGCAGCGACCTAGCTCCACACTTACAGTTCTTC

V gene: TRBV23-1
D gene: TRBD1
J gene: TRBJ2-3
clone size: -
CDR3 protein: CATGTGATDTQYF
CDR3 DNA: TGCGCCACCGGGACAGGGGCCACAGATACGCAGTATTTT

V gene: TRBV6-1
D gene: -
J gene: TRBJ1-3
clone size: few
CDR3 protein: CASSHRESGNTIYF
CDR3 DNA: TGTGCCAGCAGCCACAGGGAATCTGGAAACACCATATATTTT

V gene: TRBV13
D gene: TRBD1
J gene: TRBJ2-7
clone size: -
CDR3 protein: CASRIQTQGPYEQYF
CDR3 DNA: TGTGCCAGCAGGATTCAAACACAGGGGCCCTACGAGCAGTACTTC

V gene: TRBV4-2
D gene: TRBD1
J gene: TRBJ1-2
clone size: -
CDR3 protein: CASSPGQGEDYGYTF
CDR3 DNA: TGTGCCAGCAGCCCGGGACAGGGGGAGGACTATGGCTACACCTTC

V gene: TRBV30
D gene: -
J gene: TRBJ1-6
clone size: -
CDR3 protein: CAWSMDLVSYNSPLHF
CDR3 DNA: TGTGCCTGGAGTATGGACCTTGTATCCTATAATTCACCCCTCCACTTT

V gene: TRBV27
D gene: -
J gene: TRBJ1-1
clone size: -
CDR3 protein: CASSLTSETEAFF
CDR3 DNA: TGTGCCAGCAGTCTAACTTCTGAGACTGAAGCTTTCTTT

V gene: TRBV5-6
D gene: TRBD1
J gene: TRBJ2-7
clone size: -
CDR3 protein: CASSFGTGAYEQYF
CDR3 DNA: TGTGCCAGCAGCTTCGGGACAGGGGCCTACGAGCAGTACTTC

V gene: TRBV12-5
D gene: TRBD1
J gene: TRBJ1-5
clone size: few
CDR3 protein: CASGTGGQPQHF
CDR3 DNA: TGTGCTAGTGGGACAGGGGGTCAGCCCCAGCATTTT

V gene: TRBV27
D gene: -
J gene: TRBJ2-7
clone size: -
CDR3 protein: CASSLQASYEQYF
CDR3 DNA: TGTGCCAGCAGTTTACAGGCCTCCTACGAGCAGTACTTC

V gene: TRBV25-1
D gene: TRBD2
J gene: TRBJ2-5
clone size: -
CDR3 protein: CASSASGGAEETQYF
CDR3 DNA: TGTGCCAGCAGTGCTAGCGGGGGGGCCGAAGAGACCCAGTACTTC

V gene: TRBV6-5
D gene: TRBD1
J gene: TRBJ2-3
clone size: -
CDR3 protein: CASSTGTGASDTQYF
CDR3 DNA: TGTGCCAGCAGCACCGGGACAGGGGCGTCAGATACGCAGTATTTT

V gene: TRBV2
D gene: TRBD1
J gene: TRBJ1-5
clone size: -
CDR3 protein: CASSEEGYGTGGLGNQPQHF
CDR3 DNA: TGTGCCAGCAGTGAAGAAGGCTACGGGACAGGGGGCTTGGGCAATCAGCCCCAGCATTTT

V gene: TRBV9
D gene: -
J gene: TRBJ2-5
clone size: -
CDR3 protein: CASSYGGTVETQYF
CDR3 DNA: TGTGCCAGCAGCTACGGGGGCACCGTGGAGACCCAGTACTTC

V gene: TRBV5-4
D gene: -
J gene: TRBJ1-2
clone size: -
CDR3 protein: CASSLGGVDYGYTF
CDR3 DNA: TGTGCCAGCAGCCTGGGAGGGGTGGACTATGGCTACACCTTC

V gene: TRBV27
D gene: -
J gene: TRBJ2-3
clone size: -
CDR3 protein: CASSLAGSTDTQYF
CDR3 DNA: TGTGCCAGCAGTTTAGCGGGGAGCACAGATACGCAGTATTTT

V gene: TRBV7-6
D gene: -
J gene: TRBJ2-2
clone size: many
CDR3 protein: CASSDVNRGSTGELFF
CDR3 DNA: TGTGCCAGCAGCGATGTCAACCGGGGCTCCACCGGGGAGCTGTTTTTT

V gene: TRBV13
D gene: TRBD2
J gene: TRBJ2-1
clone size: -
CDR3 protein: CASSEGTSGGYNEQFF
CDR3 DNA: TGTGCCAGCAGCGAAGGGACTAGCGGGGGGTACAATGAGCAGTTCTTC

V gene: TRBV9
D gene: TRBD2
J gene: TRBJ2-7
clone size: -
CDR3 protein: CASSLGRGGPYEQYF
CDR3 DNA: TGTGCCAGCAGCCTGGGGCGGGGGGGCCCGTACGAGCAGTACTTC

V gene: TRBV2
D gene: -
J gene: TRBJ2-5
clone size: few
CDR3 protein: CASSEPPTAYQETQYF
CDR3 DNA: TGTGCCAGCAGTGAACCCCCTACAGCGTACCAAGAGACCCAGTACTTC

V gene: TRBV4-3
D gene: TRBD1
J gene: TRBJ2-5
clone size: few
CDR3 protein: CASSQAGRGRRETQYF
CDR3 DNA: TGCGCCAGCAGCCAAGCGGGCAGGGGGCGCCGTGAGACCCAGTACTTC

V gene: TRBV11-2
D gene: -
J gene: TRBJ1-1
clone size: -
CDR3 protein: CASSSRPNTEAFF
CDR3 DNA: TGTGCCAGCAGCTCCCGACCGAACACTGAAGCTTTCTTT

V gene: TRBV29-1
D gene: -
J gene: TRBJ1-2
clone size: -
CDR3 protein: CSAAPTERYGYTF
CDR3 DNA: TGCAGCGCTGCACCGACAGAGCGCTATGGCTACACCTTC

V gene: TRBV7-9
D gene: -
J gene: TRBJ2-5
clone size: -
CDR3 protein: CASSLVSDETQYF
CDR3 DNA: TGTGCCAGCAGCTTAGTCTCGGACGAGACCCAGTACTTC

V gene: TRBV9
D gene: TRBD1
J gene: TRBJ1-1
clone size: few
CDR3 protein: CASSGTGTEAFF
CDR3 DNA: TGTGCCAGCAGCGGGACAGGGACTGAAGCTTTCTTT

V gene: TRBV11-2
D gene: -
J gene: TRBJ2-3
clone size: few
CDR3 protein: CASSFTGPGWEADTQYF
CDR3 DNA: TGTGCCAGCAGCTTTACTGGTCCGGGGTGGGAGGCAGATACGCAGTATTTT

V gene: TRBV9
D gene: TRBD1
J gene: TRBJ2-7
clone size: -
CDR3 protein: CASSIGTGTYEQYF
CDR3 DNA: TGTGCCAGCAGCATCGGGACAGGGACCTACGAGCAGTACTTC

V gene: TRBV4-1
D gene: -
J gene: TRBJ2-7
clone size: -
CDR3 protein: CASSQVKVTYEQYF
CDR3 DNA: TGCGCCAGCAGCCAAGTTAAGGTTACCTACGAGCAGTACTTC

V gene: TRBV5-4
D gene: TRBD2
J gene: TRBJ2-7
clone size: -
CDR3 protein: CASSFTSGDFYEQYF
CDR3 DNA: TGTGCCAGCAGCTTTACTAGCGGGGACTTCTACGAGCAGTACTTC

V gene: TRBV29-1
D gene: -
J gene: TRBJ1-1
clone size: few
CDR3 protein: CSGESTENTEAFF
CDR3 DNA: TGCAGCGGCGAGTCTACAGAGAACACTGAAGCTTTCTTT

V gene: TRBV6-5
D gene: -
J gene: TRBJ1-6
clone size: -
CDR3 protein: CASSYWEPHNSPLHF
CDR3 DNA: TGTGCCAGCAGTTACTGGGAACCACATAATTCACCCCTCCACTTT

V gene: TRBV25-1
D gene: -
J gene: TRBJ1-1
clone size: -
CDR3 protein: CASSELERGRTEAFF
CDR3 DNA: TGTGCCAGCAGTGAATTGGAAAGGGGTCGGACTGAAGCTTTCTTT

V gene: TRBV10-3
D gene: TRBD1
J gene: TRBJ2-2
clone size: -
CDR3 protein: CASGQGDTGELFF
CDR3 DNA: TGTGCCAGCGGACAGGGAGACACCGGGGAGCTGTTTTTT